This T cell receptor (beta chain) was profiled in a study of identical twins. cDNA carried unique molecular identifiers, and a universal primer site was added by template switching. TCRdb reanalysed the 5' RACE reads using MiXCR and keeps one entry per CDR3 protein. In the table there are 350,000 or so distinct CDR3 sequences, around 9% of which are singletons. Sequenced material: naive T cells sorted from blood. The source of this sequence is a woman in her forties or fifties in good health.

For the CDR3, the DNA is TGTGCCAGCAGCCAAGATCGGACTAGCGGGAGGGAAGATACGCAGTATTTT. It yields the protein CASSQDRTSGREDTQYF. The chain uses TRBV3-1 and TRBJ2-3, with TRBD2 matching 15 bases. The J segment lost 5 bases and the V segment lost 0 bases, leaving 3 bases of the junction unmatched. This CDR3 spans 17 amino acids. Germline loops: CDR1 LGHDT, CDR2 YNNKEL (reference sequence).